Listed below are T cell receptor beta chains from one sample, sequenced in a study of identical twins. TCRdb re-called the 5' RACE reads with MiXCR, one entry per CDR3 protein. The table lists about 340,000 distinct CDR3 sequences, around 9% of them singletons. Sequencing was carried out using naive T cells sorted from blood. The source is a woman in her 50s in good health. CDR3s include the opening cysteine and the closing phenylalanine or tryptophan.

TRBV5-1	TRBJ2-3	16	CASSLSGQGIRDTQYF
TRBV10-3	TRBJ2-2	16	CATHGRVLGNTGELFF
TRBV24-1	TRBJ1-1	16	CATSLAGQGKNTEAFF
TRBV11-2	TRBJ2-1	11	CASSLEGQQFF
TRBV4-1	TRBJ2-7	17	CASSPGTRGKSSYEQYF
TRBV6-5	TRBJ2-5	14	CASSYVANQETQYF
TRBV3-1	TRBJ1-1	15	CASSPGARLDTEAFF
TRBV25-1	TRBJ2-5	14	CASSESRESETQYF
TRBV5-1	TRBJ2-7	16	CASSGGTSGRVYEQYF
TRBV5-1	TRBJ2-2	15	CASSRTGSSTGELFF
TRBV7-9	TRBJ2-2	15	CASIVHPTNTGELFF
TRBV7-3	TRBJ2-7	13	CASSFAPGYEQYF
TRBV5-1	TRBJ2-7	15	CASSVRGQGPYEQYF
TRBV5-1	TRBJ1-2	15	CASSISQTGGYGYTF
TRBV11-1	TRBJ2-6	17	CASSSGTGRSGANVLTF
TRBV24-1	TRBJ2-6	17	CATSDPDRFSGANVLTF
TRBV6-1	TRBJ2-5	14	CASGVAGGQETQYF
TRBV5-1	TRBJ1-5	15	CASSLEGGRHQPQHF
TRBV19	TRBJ2-5	14	CASSITQGRETQYF
TRBV19	TRBJ2-2	13	CASSEQASGELFF
TRBV7-9	TRBJ2-1	14	CASSRGTTRGEQFF
TRBV6-5	TRBJ2-7	16	CASSYSITAGRYEQYF
TRBV20-1	TRBJ1-2	12	CSAGDRVYGYTF
TRBV4-1	TRBJ2-1	14	CASSPSERDNEQFF
TRBV20-1	TRBJ2-3	16	CSGKGQLATSTDTQYF
TRBV14	TRBJ1-2	18	CASSQVGLGSRANYGYTF
TRBV19	TRBJ2-7	14	CASSPYSGSYEQYF
TRBV5-1	TRBJ2-7	14	CASSLAGSSYEQYF
TRBV9	TRBJ2-2	16	CASSVVRGGSAGELFF
TRBV20-1	TRBJ2-3	11	CSARQPDTQYF
TRBV29-1	TRBJ2-1	13	CSVQTSGRVEQFF
TRBV23-1	TRBJ2-1	12	CAISLAGNEQFF
TRBV9	TRBJ2-5	18	CASSVGQRSGRYQETQYF
TRBV15	TRBJ2-3	15	CATSRVTESTDTQYF
TRBV9	TRBJ2-5	15	CASSVGEGVGETQYF
TRBV20-1	TRBJ2-1	14	CSGTSPSSYNEQFF
TRBV6-5	TRBJ2-3	15	CASSYFRGRTDTQYF